The clone carrying this T cell receptor (beta chain) was seen just once. Its antigen is undetermined. Produced via immunoSEQ multiplex PCR; TCRdb's table is partial and in-frame only. The data show 95,000 to 150,000 clones, over 80% seen once. The data belong to a study of T cell responses to AZD1222 COVID-19 vaccine. At the level of the study: Samples with a second dose at about 4 or about 12 weeks were pooled together.

Whole-study results and caveats: The reported proportion of spike-specific TCRs targeting unmutated variant regions was nearly half. A mostly white British donor set with more females was recruited, and clonal diversity was possibly underestimated.

The CDR3 contains 13 residues. The germline CDR1 and CDR2 sequences are LGHDT and YNNKEL (reference sequence). V gave up 0 bases and J gave up 4 bases, with 6 bases separating them. Sequenced here: peripheral blood, sampled on day 0 of AZD1222 vaccination. V gene TRBV3-1 (or the pseudogene TRBV3-2) combines with J gene TRBJ1-2; D is unresolved. The clonotype originates from an adult in good health. CDR3 sequence: CASSQEVTYGYTF. CDR3 coding DNA: TGTGCCAGCAGCCAAGAAGTGACCTATGGCTACACCTTC.